One sample yielded the 29 T cell receptor beta chains listed below, sequenced in a study of blood T cell repertoires in COVID-19. TCRdb's copy holds only in-frame clones and misses some; the assay was immunoSEQ multiplex PCR. The table includes hundreds of thousands of clones, 85% detected once. Sequencing was performed on peripheral blood. The receptors shown here come from a woman between 50 and 59 years old with active or convalescent COVID-19.

The chain couples TRBV7-8 to TRBJ2-1, with 11 bases aligning to TRBD2. This CDR3 spans 16 amino acids. In germline, CDR1 is SGHVS, CDR2 FQNEAQ. V dropped 5 bases and J dropped 4; count of bases not matched to a gene: 7. In DNA form, the CDR3 reads TGTGCCAGCAGCCTTTATTCTAGCGGGGGGTACAATGAGCAGTTCTTC. This codes for CASSLYSSGGYNEQFF. Filled out from reference TRBV7-8 and TRBJ2-1, the complete variable domain reads GAGVSQSPRYKVAKRGQDVALRCDPISGHVSLFWYQQALGQGPEFLTYFQNEAQLDKSGLPSDRFFAERPEGSVSTLKIQRTQQEDSAVYLCASSLYSSGGYNEQFFGPGTRLTVL.

This clone was counted only a few times. This rearrangement joins TRBV19 to TRBJ2-2, with 7 bases that match TRBD1. J was trimmed by 7 bases and V by 5 bases; bases with no gene match: 10. Germline V gene data show CDR1 as LNHDA and CDR2 as SQIVND (reference sequence). The CDR3 runs 15 residues. CDR3 sequence: CASSSEGARSGELFF. CDR3 DNA sequence: TGTGCCAGTAGTTCTGAGGGGGCGCGTAGCGGGGAGCTGTTTTTT. Full variable domain (outside the CDR3, taken from reference TRBV19 and TRBJ2-2): DGGITQSPKYLFRKEGQNVTLSCEQNLNHDAMYWYRQDPGQGLRLIYYSQIVNDFQKGDIAEGYSVSREKKESFPLTVTSAQKNPTAFYLCASSSEGARSGELFFGEGSRLTVL.

V is TRBV18 and J is TRBJ2-7; TRBD1 is a possible D gene (5 bases). With 1 base removed from V and 2 bases from J, the gap between germline ends came to 9 bases. CDR1 is KGHSH and CDR2 is LQKENI in the germline V gene. This CDR3 has 14 amino acids. Written as DNA, the CDR3 is TGTGCCAGCTCACCACTTCTAGGGGCCTACGAGCAGTACTTC. It encodes CASSPLLGAYEQYF.

The V gene is TRBV7-2, the J gene TRBJ2-7; TRBD2 matches 7 bases. The CDR3 is made up of 15 amino acids. Germline V CDR1 and CDR2: SGHTA, FQGNSA. After removal of 5 bases from V and 0 bases from J, the junction contained 7 bases not matched to a gene. The CDR3 reads CASSRTRTFSYEQYF. The CDR3 bases are TGTGCCAGCAGCCGGACTAGAACGTTCTCCTACGAGCAGTACTTC.

The chain employs TRBV12-3 or TRBV12-4 and TRBJ2-7; D not certain. The CDR3 has 13 residues. Trimming took off 7 bases at V and 0 bases at J, with 10 bases between the two ends. This CDR3 reads CASTTHNSYEQYF. CDR3 DNA sequence: TGTGCCAGCACCACACACAACTCCTACGAGCAGTACTTC.

The V and J genes are TRBV7-9 and TRBJ1-1; a possible D gene is TRBD1 (6 bases). V dropped 5 bases and J dropped 0 bases, with 10 bases sitting between them. Looked up from germline, CDR1 is SEHNR and CDR2 is FQNEAQ (reference sequence). CDR3 size: 14 residues. CDR3 region: CASSVRQVNTEAFF. CDR3 DNA: TGTGCCAGCAGCGTTAGACAGGTGAACACTGAAGCTTTCTTT.

The rearrangement joins TRBV28 to TRBJ2-3; a possible D gene is TRBD2 (6 bases). This CDR3 has 15 amino acids. Germline V gene lookup returns CDR1 MDHEN and CDR2 SYDVKM. Trimming left V 1 base short and J 2 bases short, with 10 bases between. The CDR3 sequence: CASSLFAGPTDTQYF. The CDR3 nucleotides read TGTGCCAGCAGTTTATTTGCGGGGCCCACAGATACGCAGTATTTT.

Comment on this clone: Germline and junction disagree at one end, which may indicate a read error. The chain has TRBV15 and TRBJ2-1; weak D call: TRBD1 (5 bases). Per the germline V gene, CDR1 is LNHNV and CDR2 is YYDKDF (reference sequence). The CDR3 covers 13 residues. The chain's CDR3 is CATRRVAYNEQFF. CDR3 nucleotide sequence: TGTGCCACCCGCAGGGTAGCCTACAATGAGCAGTTCTTC.

The chain carries TRBV7-9 and TRBJ1-4; no reliable D call. Germline V lookup: CDR1 SEHNR, CDR2 FQNEAQ (reference sequence). CDR3 length: 14 amino acids. Between the trimmed V and J ends, which lost 4 bases and 4 bases, there was a span of 10 bases. The CDR3 DNA sequence: TGTGCCAGCAGCTCAGATTTCTTTAATGAAAAACTGTTTTTT. This sequence encodes CASSSDFFNEKLFF.

The rearrangement joins TRBV19 to TRBJ2-5; D is perhaps TRBD2 (5 bases). V was cut by 2 bases and J by 4 bases, with 8 bases left in between. CDR3 length equals 13 residues. The germline CDR1 and CDR2 sequences are LNHDA and SQIVND (reference sequence). The CDR3 loop reads CASSISGGETQYF. CDR3 nucleotide sequence: TGTGCCAGTAGTATATCCGGAGGAGAGACCCAGTACTTC.

V usage is TRBV10-3 and J usage is TRBJ2-5; the match to TRBD1 covers 8 bases. Germline CDR1 reads ENHRY; CDR2 reads SYGVKD. This CDR3 is 15 amino acids long. V trimming: 2 bases; J trimming: 3 bases; junction bases outside the gene matches: 5. Written as DNA, the CDR3 is TGTGCCATCAGTGAGGGGACAGGTATGAAAGAGACCCAGTACTTC. Translating gives CAISEGTGMKETQYF.

The chain recombines TRBV6-1 with TRBJ2-7, with TRBD2 matching over 7 bases. V was pared by 3 bases and J by 4 bases, with 3 bases of the junction left unmatched. CDR3 length: 13 amino acids. Per germline, CDR1 MNHNS and CDR2 SASEGT. CDR3 bases: TGTGCCAGCAGTGAGCCTAGCGGTTACGAGCAGTACTTC. It encodes CASSEPSGYEQYF.

This sequence joins TRBV9 and TRBJ2-1; D call uncertain. This CDR3 has 15 amino acids. Trimming removed 3 bases from V and 5 bases from J, with 15 bases in between. Germline V gene lookup returns CDR1 SGDLS and CDR2 YYNGEE. CDR3: CASSGIRAIDNEQFF. The CDR3 nucleotides read TGTGCCAGCAGCGGTATAAGAGCGATCGACAATGAGCAGTTCTTC.

The gene calls are TRBV19 and TRBJ1-5; no definite D call. CDR1 is LNHDA and CDR2 is SQIVND in the germline V gene (reference sequence). The CDR3 has 15 amino acids. The V end was cut by 0 bases, the J end by 2 bases, with 8 bases between. In nucleotides, the CDR3 is TGTGCCAGTAGTATAGATGGCGGCGGCAATCAGCCCCAGCATTTT. Translated: CASSIDGGGNQPQHF.

The chain carries TRBV7-9 and TRBJ2-3; no definite D call. The CDR3 contains 16 residues. Germline loops: CDR1 SEHNR, CDR2 FQNEAQ (reference sequence). The V end was cut by 5 bases, the J end by 0 bases, with 15 bases between. The CDR3 spells CASSASESSSTDTQYF. Written as DNA, the CDR3 is TGTGCCAGCAGCGCCTCGGAGTCGAGTAGCACAGATACGCAGTATTTT.

This clone was seen just once. This sequence joins TRBV19 and TRBJ2-7, with D uncertain. There are 15 residues in the CDR3. CDR1 is LNHDA, CDR2 SQIVND, per germline (reference sequence). Deletions cut 5 bases from V and 5 bases from J, with 19 bases between. Written as DNA, the CDR3 is TGTGCCAGTAGTTCGAAGCACTTCAGCACAGACGAGCAGTACTTC. It translates to CASSSKHFSTDEQYF.

This chain uses TRBV11-1 with TRBJ1-1; D uncertain. The CDR3 sequence is 12 residues long. Trimming took off 10 bases at V and 4 bases at J, with 13 bases between the two ends. Germline CDR1 and CDR2: SGHAT and FQDESV (reference sequence). CDR3 in amino acids: CATSRVLTEAFF. The CDR3 coding sequence is TGTGCCACTTCCCGGGTCCTCACTGAAGCTTTCTTT.

This chain links TRBV29-1 with TRBJ2-7, with D uncertain. The CDR3 consists of 11 residues. The V end was cut by 3 bases, the J end by 4 bases, with 7 bases between. Germline CDR1 reads SQVTM; CDR2 reads ANQGSEA. The chain's CDR3 is CSVEERYEQYF. The CDR3 coding sequence is TGCAGCGTTGAGGAGAGGTACGAGCAGTACTTC.

The chain couples TRBV29-1 to TRBJ2-3; 11 nucleotides match TRBD2. The CDR3 length is 15 residues. V trimming: 7 bases; J trimming: 4 bases; junction bases outside the gene matches: 10. CDR1 SQVTM and CDR2 ANQGSEA come from the germline V gene. The CDR3 is CSASPVAGGADTQYF. In DNA form, the CDR3 reads TGCAGCGCATCCCCGGTAGCGGGAGGGGCAGATACGCAGTATTTT.

The table lists this clone with a few counts. V usage is TRBV9 and J usage is TRBJ1-3, with TRBD1 matching 8 bases. CDR1 and CDR2 (germline): SGDLS, YYNGEE. The CDR3 consists of 17 residues. The V segment lost 4 bases and the J segment 1 base; nucleotides outside the gene matches: 10. CDR3 nucleotide sequence: TGTGCCAGCAGCCCAACAGGGGGTTTCAGTTCTGGAAACACCATATATTTT. This translates into CASSPTGGFSSGNTIYF.

This chain uses TRBV29-1 with TRBJ2-5; TRBD2 agrees at 7 bases. The J segment lost 1 base and the V segment lost 3 bases, leaving 8 bases of the junction unmatched. The length of the CDR3 is 15 residues. The germline CDR1 and CDR2 sequences are SQVTM and ANQGSEA. The CDR3 reads CSVDQLANLQETQYF. The CDR3 DNA reads as TGCAGCGTTGACCAACTAGCGAACCTCCAAGAGACCCAGTACTTC.

The rearrangement uses TRBV18 and TRBJ1-4; 11 positions match TRBD1. Germline lookup yields CDR1 KGHSH and CDR2 LQKENI. V was clipped by 3 bases and J by 8 bases; unmatched bases: 5. The CDR3 has 15 residues. This chain's CDR3 is CASSPPGQGEEKLFF. As DNA, the CDR3 is TGTGCCAGCTCACCCCCGGGACAGGGGGAAGAAAAACTGTTTTTT. Filled out from reference TRBV18 and TRBJ1-4, the complete variable domain reads NAGVMQNPRHLVRRRGQEARLRCSPMKGHSHVYWYRQLPEEGLKFMVYLQKENIIDESGMPKERFSAEFPKEGPSILRIQQVVRGDSAAYFCASSPPGQGEEKLFFGSGTQLSVL.

The DNA for the CDR3 is TGCGCCAGCAGCTTGGGGACAGGCAATCAGCCCCAGCATTTT. As protein: CASSLGTGNQPQHF. The chain links TRBV5-1 to TRBJ1-5; D might be TRBD1 (6 bases). From germline, CDR1 is SGHRS and CDR2 YFSETQ. The CDR3 has 14 residues. The ends were cut back, 0 bases at V and 2 bases at J, with 6 bases in the middle.

CDR3 in amino acids: CASSQVGQGTDTQYF. The CDR3 DNA sequence: TGTGCCAGCAGCCAAGTGGGACAGGGGACAGATACGCAGTATTTT. V gene TRBV4-2 combines with J gene TRBJ2-3; TRBD1 agrees at 10 bases. Trimming cost V 1 base and J 3 bases; bases outside gene matches: 1. The CDR3 extends over 15 amino acids. From germline, CDR1 is LGHNA and CDR2 YNFKEQ.

The gene calls are TRBV5-8 and TRBJ2-1, with 14 bases lining up with TRBD2. The CDR3 totals 17 residues. V gave up 6 bases and J gave up 5 bases; unmatched junction bases: 10. Per germline, CDR1 SGHTS and CDR2 YDEGEE. CDR3 in amino acids: CASTFQSTSGGDNEQFF. Here the CDR3 DNA reads TGTGCCAGCACCTTTCAATCGACTAGCGGGGGGGACAATGAGCAGTTCTTC.

This clone has just a few counts. V usage is TRBV27 and J usage is TRBJ2-1; 9 nucleotides align to TRBD1. The CDR3 contains 14 residues. V shed 6 bases and J 2 bases; nucleotides not matched to a gene: 2. CDR1 MNHEY and CDR2 SMNVEV come from the germline V gene (reference sequence). CDR3 protein: CASRRQGAYNEQFF. CDR3 nucleotide sequence: TGTGCCAGCAGGCGACAGGGGGCCTACAATGAGCAGTTCTTC.

The chain is built from TRBV11-2 and TRBJ2-7, with no clear D. The CDR3 contains 12 residues. Germline CDR1 reads SGHAT; CDR2 reads FQNNGV. V was trimmed by 1 base and J by 4 bases, leaving 5 bases between them. Here the CDR3 reads CASSLGQYEQYF. The DNA of the CDR3 is TGTGCCAGCAGCTTAGGACAATACGAGCAGTACTTC.

V usage is TRBV19 and J usage is TRBJ2-1, with 10 bases that match TRBD2. This CDR3 spans 18 amino acids. Germline V gene sequence: CDR1 LNHDA, CDR2 SQIVND (reference sequence). V was pared by 5 bases and J by 0 bases, with 10 bases of the junction left unmatched. CDR3 in DNA: TGTGCCAGTAGTTGGCTAGCGGGAGCAATCAGCTCCTACAATGAGCAGTTCTTC. This sequence encodes CASSWLAGAISSYNEQFF.

A few counts support this clone. V and J are TRBV29-1 and TRBJ2-1; 11 bases are a match to TRBD1. Germline values: CDR1 SQVTM, CDR2 ANQGSEA. V gave up 1 base and J gave up 8 bases; unmatched junction bases: 7. There are 15 residues in the CDR3. As DNA, the CDR3 is TGCAGCGTTGAAGGGACAGGGGGCGCGAGGGATGAGCAGTTCTTC. It yields the protein CSVEGTGGARDEQFF.